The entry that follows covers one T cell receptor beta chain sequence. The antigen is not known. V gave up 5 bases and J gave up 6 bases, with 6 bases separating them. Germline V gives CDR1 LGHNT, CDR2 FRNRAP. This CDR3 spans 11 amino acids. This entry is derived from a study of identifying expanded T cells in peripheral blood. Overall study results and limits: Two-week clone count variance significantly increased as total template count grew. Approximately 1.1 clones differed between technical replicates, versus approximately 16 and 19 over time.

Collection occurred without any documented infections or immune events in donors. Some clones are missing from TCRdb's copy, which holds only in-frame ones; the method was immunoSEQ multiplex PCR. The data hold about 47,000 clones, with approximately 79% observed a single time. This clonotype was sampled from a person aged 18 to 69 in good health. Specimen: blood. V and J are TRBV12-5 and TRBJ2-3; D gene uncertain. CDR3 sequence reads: CASGQVDTQYF. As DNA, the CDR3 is TGTGCTAGTGGTCAGGTCGATACGCAGTATTTT.